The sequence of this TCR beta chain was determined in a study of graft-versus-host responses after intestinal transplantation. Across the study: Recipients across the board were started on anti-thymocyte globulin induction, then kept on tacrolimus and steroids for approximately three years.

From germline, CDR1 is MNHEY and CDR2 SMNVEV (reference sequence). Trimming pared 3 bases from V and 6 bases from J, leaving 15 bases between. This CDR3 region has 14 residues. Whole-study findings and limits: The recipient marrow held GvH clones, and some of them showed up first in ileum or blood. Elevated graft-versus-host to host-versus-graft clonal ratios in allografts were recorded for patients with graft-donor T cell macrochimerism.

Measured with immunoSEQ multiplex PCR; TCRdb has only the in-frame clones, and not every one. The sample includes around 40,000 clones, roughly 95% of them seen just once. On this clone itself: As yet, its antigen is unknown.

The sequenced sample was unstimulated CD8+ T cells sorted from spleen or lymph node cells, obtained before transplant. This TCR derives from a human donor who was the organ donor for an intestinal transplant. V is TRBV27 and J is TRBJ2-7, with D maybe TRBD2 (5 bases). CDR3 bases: TGTGCCAGCAGTTTCCGTCGGGGTATCGGCGAGCAGTACTTC. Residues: CASSFRRGIGEQYF.